The 3 T cell receptor beta chains reported below all come from one sample, sequenced in a study of response to subunit inactivated influenza vaccine (dated by TCRdb to 2016 to 2019). Library construction relied on RT-PCR. The data were produced on an Illumina HiSeq 2500. In-frame beta chains were kept once TCRdb had trimmed the public reads at Q25 with fastp and called clones with MiXCR. Every distinct CDR3 protein forms one entry, paired with its most common genes and DNA. This sample is represented by around 760,000 distinct CDR3 sequences; over 11% of them were singletons. 6% to 8% of the sample rests with the top ten. The sample was PBMCs from blood, taken 14 days before vaccination. The receptors stem from a man aged 50 to 60 who received an inactivated influenza vaccine. Donor details come from another sample of the same person, matched by shared clones.

This clonotype was observed a handful of times. The genes are TRBV5-1 and TRBJ2-7; 9 bases fit TRBD2. In germline, CDR1 is SGHRS, CDR2 YFSETQ. Trimming took 1 base from V and 11 from J; bases not matched to a gene: 7. CDR3 length equals 13 residues. The CDR3 sequence is CASSLTPTSGKYF. Here the CDR3 DNA reads TGCGCCAGCAGCTTGACCCCGACTAGCGGAAAGTACTTC.

At least ten counts were recorded for this clonotype. Sequence at one end of the junction differs from germline and may be a read error. V usage is TRBV12-3 or TRBV12-4 and J usage is TRBJ1-5; D unclear. This CDR3 is built from 14 residues. The CDR3 here is CASSLGRSGQPQHF. The CDR3 nucleotides are TGTGCCAGCAGCTTAGGCAGGTCCGGGCAGCCCCAGCATTTT.

The chain uses TRBV5-4 and TRBJ2-3; 9 bases fit TRBD2. The V and J ends lost 0 bases and 10 bases, in that order; junction bases with no gene match: 6. The CDR3 is 14 residues long. The germline V gene has CDR1 SGHNT and CDR2 YYREEE (reference sequence). The chain's CDR3 is CASSLAASGDAQYF. CDR3 bases: TGTGCCAGCAGCTTGGCGGCTAGCGGGGATGCGCAGTATTTT.